This TCR beta chain was sequenced during a study of CD8 T cells in Susac syndrome. The junction had 13 bases not matched to a gene; V was cut back by 4 bases and J by 1 base. CDR3 size: 18 residues. Germline V CDR1 and CDR2: SEHNR, FQNEAQ (reference sequence). An amount of RNA that ranged from 0.5 to 1 ug was reverse transcribed with random hexamers. Each CDR3 protein is one row after TCRdb ran MiXCR on the immunoSEQ multiplex PCR reads. The sample records tens of thousands of distinct CDR3 sequences, around 96% being singletons. TCR beta from blood CD8+ and CD4+ T cells was sequenced. The clonotype originates from a human donor with multiple sclerosis. The V and J genes are TRBV7-9 and TRBJ1-1; 9 nucleotides align to TRBD1. The material sequenced was CD4+ T cells from PBMCs. CDR3 sequence (DNA): TGTGCCAGCAGCTCAACATCGGGACAGGGCCACCAGAACACTGAAGCTTTCTTT. It yields the protein CASSSTSGQGHQNTEAFF.